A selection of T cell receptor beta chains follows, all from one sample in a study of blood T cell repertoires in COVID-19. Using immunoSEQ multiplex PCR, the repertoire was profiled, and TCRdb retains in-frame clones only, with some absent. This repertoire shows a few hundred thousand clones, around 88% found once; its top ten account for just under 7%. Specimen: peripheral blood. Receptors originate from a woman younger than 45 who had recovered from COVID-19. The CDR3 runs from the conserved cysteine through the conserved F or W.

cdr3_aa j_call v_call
CASRSGSTEAFF TRBJ1-1 TRBV27
CASSIAQGLAGASSYNEQFF TRBJ2-1 TRBV19
CASNLDTMNTEAFF TRBJ1-1 TRBV19
CASTWGGLETQYF TRBJ2-5 TRBV12-3/TRBV12-4
CASSPSVRGEQYF TRBJ2-7 TRBV6-5
CATSDRPGTGTEKLFF TRBJ1-4 TRBV24-1
CASSLSVNEQFF TRBJ2-1 TRBV5-1
CASINHRGSTEAFF TRBJ1-1 TRBV5-6
CASIKPLGQEQYF TRBJ2-7 TRBV2
CASSSKTNTGELFF TRBJ2-2 TRBV5-1
CASSEESGARTEAFF TRBJ1-1 TRBV6-1
CASSIELRGATDTQYF TRBJ2-3 TRBV19
CASSRQQNSNQPQHF TRBJ1-5 TRBV7-2
CASSEEAVRKIYGYTF TRBJ1-2 TRBV2
CASSRGGGADTQYF TRBJ2-3 TRBV5-4
CATSRAGIAEAFF TRBJ1-1 TRBV15
CASSPGQAYGYTF TRBJ1-2 TRBV3-1/TRBV3-2
CASSQVRTGDNYGYTF TRBJ1-2 TRBV3-1/TRBV3-2
CASSSSGTREDTQYF TRBJ2-3 TRBV3-1/TRBV3-2
CASWTSADTQYF TRBJ2-3 TRBV6-5
CASSYSVRSSGGSADTQYF TRBJ2-3 TRBV6-2/TRBV6-3
CASSQAPQGAIYEQYF TRBJ2-7 TRBV4-1